This T cell receptor beta chain was sequenced for a study of cytomegalovirus exposure and HLA in healthy donors. Study-wide points: In vitro data verified three CMV-associated chains as specific for CMV antigens. Later on, an analysis showed TCR association rates differing by HLA locus, with DRB1 the most and HLA-C the fewest. Diagnosis of cytomegalovirus status made by the classifier reportedly showed high specificity and sensitivity.

This PCR relied on a set of 60 Vbeta primers and 13 Jbeta primers. The data were produced by immunoSEQ multiplex PCR, yet TCRdb's version contains in-frame clones alone and is incomplete. Altogether over 150,000 clones are present, 84% being singletons, with the ten largest covering approximately 1.2%. In regard to this clone: What it binds is unknown.

The sequenced material came from PBMCs. The clonotype comes from a girl aged 2-10 years in good health and CMV-seropositive.

CDR3 region: CASSLGLSNQPQHF. CDR3 sequence (DNA): TGTGCCAGCAGTCTAGGACTTAGCAATCAGCCCCAGCATTTT. This chain links TRBV6-5 with TRBJ1-5; unclear D gene. Germline CDR1 is MNHEY and CDR2 is SVGAGI. The CDR3 contains 14 residues. The V end was cut by 5 bases, the J end by 0 bases, with 8 bases between.